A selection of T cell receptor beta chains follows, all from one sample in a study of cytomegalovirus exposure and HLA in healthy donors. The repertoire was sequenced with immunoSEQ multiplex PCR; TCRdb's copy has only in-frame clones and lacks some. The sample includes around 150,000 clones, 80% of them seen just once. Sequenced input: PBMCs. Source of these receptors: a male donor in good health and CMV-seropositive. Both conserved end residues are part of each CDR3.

CASSLLTGSNTGELFF	TRBV14	TRBJ2-2
CASSSRTGTNYGYTF	TRBV27	TRBJ1-2
CAAGRAGNYEQYF	TRBV6-6	TRBJ2-7
CASSLVFGFQETQYF	TRBV7-2	TRBJ2-5
CASSQISGSSYNEQFF	TRBV4-2	TRBJ2-1
CASSPPGWLATVNEQFF	TRBV18	TRBJ2-1
CASSPVAQIDYEQYF	TRBV18	TRBJ2-7
CASSLGVGAGEADTQYF	TRBV11-3	TRBJ2-3
CASSEWGGGYEQYF	TRBV10-2	TRBJ2-7
CASSLLGLAGKDGEQYF	TRBV7-9	TRBJ2-7
CAISEKLAEGDTQYF	TRBV10-3	TRBJ2-3
CASSLGLNTGELFF	TRBV11-2	TRBJ2-2